This TCR beta chain was sequenced for a study of cytomegalovirus exposure and HLA in healthy donors (dated by TCRdb to 2016 to 2017). With regard to the full study: According to an earlier analysis of a few hundred of the donors, some 180 million T cells yielded 120 million or so unique TCR beta sequences and around 280 Gb of sequence data. Typing coverage varied by locus: about 620-630 donors for A, B, C, DRB1 and DQB1; roughly 510 for DQA1; approximately 570 for DPA1; approximately 450 for DPB1. The study aimed to test whether signatures of past pathogen exposure could be identified by cataloging public T cell receptors. Every discovery cohort repertoire had been produced on one sequencing platform. Of the roughly 400 genotyped donors, 65% to 90% were placed in the genetic ancestry cluster associated with self-reported Caucasian donors. The study profiled the T cell repertoires of 500 to 800 subjects by immunosequencing and related them to cytomegalovirus serostatus. The later analysis used no new phenotypic data to find candidate immune exposures, relying instead on TCR beta sequences and their occurrence across donors. High-throughput TCR immunosequencing, statistical association of individual TCRs with disease status, and machine learning were combined to predict cytomegalovirus infection status. An earlier analysis of some 600 of the donors applied high-throughput TCR beta sequencing to assess whether each TCR beta V gene segment acted as functional or pseudogenic. On average, 235,054 unique TCR beta nucleotide sequences were sequenced per donor among 398 genotyped donors of the cohort, with about 19% of those sequences being non-productive. An early release that covered fewer than 800 HLA-typed donors contained approximately 300 gigabases of sequencing data and 70 million to 100 million unique TCR sequences. Class I and class II HLA loci were covered by the typing at four-digit resolution. A few DR-DQ haplotypes were handled as single units for association and clustering because linkage in the cohort was strong. Donor age, sex, ethnicity and CMV serostatus were compiled alongside the repertoire data. To study patterns of TCR occurrence, a later analysis re-analyzed previously published TCR beta repertoires from 500 to 850 donors and added high-resolution HLA genotyping. In addition to the first cohort of 666 subjects, a separate validation cohort of over 90 different subjects was used. A later genetic analysis took genome-wide SNP genotypes for about 55% of the 666 donors and used that subset as a discovery cohort.

Of note for this clone: Its antigen is unknown. Base qualities are missing; no much larger clone stands one base away.

Beyond this particular receptor, the publication reports: In a later analysis, HLA-associated TCR beta chains were found to be more clonally expanded and to have lower generation probabilities than equally common non-associated chains. According to a later analysis, most CMV-associated TCR beta chains appeared to be HLA-restricted, and the HLA associations seemed to be driven largely by CMV exposure. Most TCR sequences were observed very rarely across donors, whereas some public TCRs were present in many individuals. For the cohort, immune exposure information was limited to CMV serostatus. The cohort was sequenced for TCR beta chains only, and without alpha or paired-chain data the features that could be detected were limited. A further reported finding was that TCR beta sequences accurately predicted the HLA-A and HLA-B alleles for most subjects in the first cohort. Strong co-occurrence of HLA alleles, especially DR and DQ, made assigning TCR associations to individual alleles difficult. In vitro tests confirmed that a few of the cytomegalovirus-associated TCR beta chains recognize cytomegalovirus antigens. The earlier analysis of around 600 of the donors excluded over 15 rarely observed V segments, including chromosome 9 orphons, because counts were too low. Some IMGT-functional V segments, including TRBV6-2 and TRBV6-3, could not be told apart with the 87-base-pair reads, so those segments were excluded. Linkage disequilibrium might explain the correlated functional status among segregating V segments, but an unknown experimental factor could not be excluded. In the study, 150 to 200 TCR beta chains were listed as associated with cytomegalovirus. At a false discovery rate of 0.05, a later analysis linked about 17,000 TCR beta sequences to specific HLA alleles. In an earlier analysis of more than 500 of the donors, most TCR beta V segments appeared in productive rearrangements about 87% or about 30% of the time, broadly matching IMGT annotations. The presence/absence analyses assumed that sequencing depth was roughly uniform across donors, and that assumption may not be true. V-gene and J-gene trimming of TCR beta chains was associated with a missense DCLRE1C variant in a later genetic analysis, and the association was replicated in an independent cohort. Because HLA typing was unavailable for some donors at each locus, only the typed subset was used in association tests. It was suggested by the authors that the approach could potentially be generalized to other disease states and immunological phenotypes. A later analysis reported that several top co-occurrence clusters appeared linked to parvovirus B19, influenza, CMV and Epstein-Barr virus. A cluster of highly shared sequence variants was judged likely to represent a technical artifact of the sequencing pipeline. In a later analysis, TCR association rates were found to vary across HLA loci, with the most associated TCRs seen for DRB1 alleles and the fewest for HLA-C alleles. According to a later genetic analysis, donors in an Asian-associated ancestry cluster had fewer N-insertions in productive TCRs than the roughly 700-donor mean. Cytomegalovirus status was reported to be diagnosed by the classifier with high specificity and sensitivity in both the original and validation cohorts.

V and J are truncated by 2 bases and 5 bases respectively, leaving an intervening sequence of 6 bases. The CDR3, from cysteine to phenylalanine, totals 13 residues. CDR3 DNA is the only sequence kept; it has 39 bases, read in frame from the first base. In the germline V gene (reference sequence), CDR1 corresponds to WNHNN and CDR2 to SYGVQD. Receptor amplification or capture employed the immunoSEQ multiplex PCR assay. For the multiplex PCR, a mixture combining 60 forward primers for TCR Vbeta segments and 13 reverse primers for TCR Jbeta segments was used. The CDR3 region of rearranged TCR beta genes was amplified from genomic DNA with a multiplex PCR assay. The Illumina HiSeq System was used to sequence the amplified TCR beta libraries as 87-base-pair reads. Per the source publication's procedure: A later analysis tallied roughly 76 million unique TCR beta chains across the 640 or so repertoires, and about 10 million of those chains were shared by two or more donors. Raw reads were error-corrected and collapsed into unique sequences by a nearest-neighbor algorithm in which closely related sequences were merged to remove PCR and sequencing errors. Alignment of CDR3 sequences to IMGT reference sequences was used to assign V, D and J gene segments. For a sequence to be retained, a match of at least six nucleotides to both a V gene segment and a J gene segment was required. Rearrangements were classified as productive when the CDR3 lacked stop codons and remained in frame with V and J, and all other rearrangements were classified as non-productive. Following IMGT convention, CDR3 was defined as the stretch from the second conserved V-encoded cysteine up to the conserved J-encoded phenylalanine. The earlier analysis of about 610 of the donors excluded any sequence lacking an unambiguous match to a single V gene segment. In an earlier analysis of approximately 590 of the donors, a V segment was called functional when productive rearrangements were above 56.7%, and segregating when the standard deviation between donors exceeded 5%. A statistical classification framework was developed to diagnose cytomegalovirus status using the catalog of TCR beta chain sequences. In a later analysis, TCR nucleotide sequences were compared against IMGT/GENE-DB human TR gene sequences so that V and J genes could be assigned. In a later analysis, CDR3 sequences and most-parsimonious VDJ recombination scenarios were assigned using the TCRdist pipeline. In a later analysis, every TCR beta chain was defined by the combination of its CDR3 amino acid sequence and its V-gene family, and reads without a unique V-gene family were dropped. In a later analysis, fewer than 600 highly shared, low-generation-probability nucleotide sequences were removed to address suspected cross-contamination and a sequencing artifact. In a later analysis, a clonal expansion index was calculated for each public chain from normalized within-repertoire ranks of inferred template counts. In a later analysis, generation probabilities were computed with a VDJ recombination model fitted to out-of-frame rearrangements, and the resulting probabilities were checked against IGoR. Hypergeometric tests were used in a later analysis to score TCR-TCR, TCR-HLA and TCR-CMV co-occurrence, with a repertoire-size bias correction applied to the TCR pairs. False discovery rates were estimated in a later analysis by permuting HLA or CMV assignments 20 times. A later analysis grouped co-occurring TCRs with DBSCAN, adding TCRdist sequence similarity when clustering within HLA-allele-positive subsets. Repertoires with fewer than 30,000 or more than 120,000 public chains, plus five repertoires with anomalous nucleotide sharing, were excluded from co-occurrence clustering. TCRdb's version of the immuneACCESS table is confined to in-frame rearrangements and falls short of the full clone set. An unresolved V gene accounts for under half of the shortfall where checked; the remainder is of unknown origin. The V and J calls and clone size are taken from that table; D and trimming were inferred from the DNA. In this sample the table shows about 200,000 clones, about 74% of which occur a single time. 15% to 17% of the sample is in the top ten clones.

The cohort comprised 550 to 700 healthy bone marrow donors. At the time of sampling, every cohort member was nominally healthy, though immune exposures that went unrecorded were likely present. The donor was CMV seronegative and belonged to the group of approximately 320 seronegative cohort members. Each donor provided a peripheral blood sample, and peripheral blood mononuclear cells were used for TCR beta sequencing. Genomic DNA was extracted from the blood cell samples with the Qiagen DNeasy Blood Extraction Kit. The sequencing sample was made of PBMCs. This sequence was found in a man in his forties or fifties in good health and CMV-seronegative. In this chain, TRBV10-1 is recombined with TRBJ2-2; too little of a D gene remains to name it. The CDR3 in this case is CASSEGLTGELFF. The DNA sequence is given as TGCGCCAGCAGTGAGGGGCTTACCGGGGAGCTGTTTTTT.